This TCR beta chain stems from a study of response to subunit inactivated influenza vaccine. TCRdb used MiXCR to reprocess the RT-PCR reads, holding one entry per CDR3 protein. The data hold just over 300,000 distinct CDR3 sequences, with around a fifth observed a single time. J was trimmed by 3 bases and V by 1 base; bases with no gene match: 4. The CDR3 contains 15 residues. Germline V gene data show CDR1 as SGHAT and CDR2 as FQNNGV. The sequences come from PBMCs from blood, collected less than 22 months after vaccination. The gene calls are TRBV11-2 and TRBJ2-3; TRBD2 agrees at 7 bases. This TCR was sampled from a man between 50 and 69 years old who received an inactivated influenza vaccine. CDR3 DNA sequence: TGTGCCAGCAGCTTAGCGGGGGGAGTTACAGATACGCAGTATTTT. Translating it yields CASSLAGGVTDTQYF.